These T cell receptor beta chains were read from a single sample in a study of shared clonotypes between healthy human individuals. Profiling relied on immunoSEQ multiplex PCR, and the TCRdb table lists in-frame clones only, not all of them. The table lists 1.6 million or so clones, 95% to 97% of them singletons. The material sequenced was naive CD4+ T cells sorted from blood. The receptors derive from a man aged 30 to 39 in good health. The CDR3 runs from the conserved cysteine through the conserved F or W. A D gene is named only where the DNA matches it firmly. A clone size is listed for some rows: how often the clone was seen (once, few, many), or a class if it is expanded.

J gene,D gene,V gene,clone size,CDR3 DNA,CDR3 protein
TRBJ2-1,.,TRBV11-2,.,TGTGCCAGCAGCTTACGTTACAATGAGCAGTTCTTC,CASSLRYNEQFF
TRBJ1-1,.,TRBV5-1,.,TGCGCCAGCAGCTACCCGGGGGCGGCGGACACTGAAGCTTTCTTT,CASSYPGAADTEAFF
TRBJ1-3,.,TRBV10-3,.,TGTGCCATCTCTGCTGGACAGTTAACTGGAAACACCATATATTTT,CAISAGQLTGNTIYF
TRBJ2-6,.,TRBV2,.,TGTGCCAGCAGTGAAAATGGTGCTGGGGCCAACGTCCTGACTTTC,CASSENGAGANVLTF
TRBJ2-1,TRBD2,TRBV9,.,TGTGCCAGCAGCCCGCGGACTAGCGGGATGACCGATGAGCAGTTCTTC,CASSPRTSGMTDEQFF
TRBJ2-7,TRBD2,TRBV19,.,TGTGCCAGTAGTATCGGGGGACTAGCGGGATGGATCCCCTACGAGCAGTACTTC,CASSIGGLAGWIPYEQYF
TRBJ1-5,.,TRBV5-8,.,TGTGCCAGCAGCCACTCGGGGGGGTACGGCAATCAGCCCCAGCATTTT,CASSHSGGYGNQPQHF
TRBJ2-3,.,TRBV5-6,once,TGTGCCAGCAGCTTGGGTGCTAGTGCTAGCACAGATACGCAGTATTTT,CASSLGASASTDTQYF
TRBJ1-5,TRBD1,TRBV2,.,TGTGCCAGCAAACAGGGGGACAGCCAAAATCAGCCCCAGCATTTT,CASKQGDSQNQPQHF
TRBJ2-2,TRBD2,TRBV6-1,.,TGTGCCAGCAGTGAAGGAACTAGCGGGAGGGCCAGCACCGGGGAGCTGTTTTTT,CASSEGTSGRASTGELFF
TRBJ2-1,.,TRBV6-1,.,TGTGCCAGCAACCAGGATCTCTCCTACAATGAGCAGTTCTTC,CASNQDLSYNEQFF
TRBJ2-7,TRBD1,TRBV7-8,.,TGTGCCAGCAGAAAGGCCGGGACAGGGTACTACGAGCAGTACTTC,CASRKAGTGYYEQYF
TRBJ1-2,.,TRBV6-1,.,TGTGCCAGCAGTTATGTGGCGCCGACGGGCTACACCTTC,CASSYVAPTGYTF
TRBJ2-1,TRBD1,TRBV7-7,.,TGTGCCAGCAGCTTAGCAGAGGGGGCAGGAATTGAGCAGTTCTTC,CASSLAEGAGIEQFF
TRBJ2-3,TRBD2,TRBV29-1,once,TGCAGCGTTGAAACCCGGACTAGCGGGAGGCGGGGAGATACGCAGTATTTT,CSVETRTSGRRGDTQYF
TRBJ2-5,.,TRBV6-1,.,TGTGCCAGCAGTGAACAGGGGCGCTGGGAGACCCAGTACTTC,CASSEQGRWETQYF
TRBJ1-4,.,TRBV9,once,TGTGCCAGCAGCGTAGGGGAACGGACAACTAATGAAAAACTGTTTTTT,CASSVGERTTNEKLFF
TRBJ1-3,TRBD1,TRBV5-4,few,TGTGCCAGCAGCCGGGGACAGGGGGCGCTTGGAAACACCATATATTTT,CASSRGQGALGNTIYF
TRBJ2-1,TRBD2,TRBV9,.,TGTGCCAGCCTCTTGCGGGAGCAAAATGAGCAGTTCTTC,CASLLREQNEQFF
TRBJ2-2,TRBD2,TRBV5-1,.,TGCGCCAGCCTAGAGGGCGGGAGGGCCAACACCGGGGAGCTGTTTTTT,CASLEGGRANTGELFF
TRBJ2-2,.,TRBV28,.,TGTGCCACCAGCGCCGGGGAGCTGTTTTTT,CATSAGELFF
TRBJ2-2,.,TRBV9,.,TGTGCCAGCAGCGTAGTAGGAAGAACCGGGGAGCTGTTTTTT,CASSVVGRTGELFF
TRBJ2-7,.,TRBV6-1,.,TGTGCCAGCAGTGCTCAGGTACAGTACGAGCAGTACTTC,CASSAQVQYEQYF
TRBJ2-1,.,TRBV15,.,TGTGCCACCAGCAGTGGAAACCGGGACACGGTCGGGGAAGTTGAGCAGTTCTTC,CATSSGNRDTVGEVEQFF
TRBJ2-6,.,TRBV7-2,.,TGTGCCAGCAGCTTAGTCGGGCAGGGTGGGGCCAACGTCCTGACTTTC,CASSLVGQGGANVLTF
TRBJ2-2,.,TRBV7-9,.,TGTGCCAGCAGCGAGGACTGGAACACCGGGGAGCTGTTTTTT,CASSEDWNTGELFF
TRBJ2-3,.,TRBV5-1,.,TGCGCCAGCAGCCTCTATGGAGGTACGCAGTATTTT,CASSLYGGTQYF
TRBJ2-7,.,TRBV7-2,.,TGTGCCAGCAGCCCACACCAGAACTACGAGCAGTACTTC,CASSPHQNYEQYF
TRBJ1-1,TRBD1,TRBV7-2,.,TGTGCCAGCAGCCAAGACAGGGTGAACACTGAAGCTTTCTTT,CASSQDRVNTEAFF
TRBJ1-5,.,TRBV7-9,.,TGTGCCAGCAGCTTAGCATCCGGGGCCAATCAGCCCCAGCATTTT,CASSLASGANQPQHF
TRBJ2-7,TRBD1,TRBV6-5,.,TGTGCCAGCTCGGGACAGGGGTACGAGCAGTACTTC,CASSGQGYEQYF
TRBJ2-2,.,TRBV7-3,.,TGTGCCAGCAGCTCAGGGGACACCGGGGAGCTGTTTTTT,CASSSGDTGELFF
TRBJ2-2,TRBD1,TRBV6-6,.,TGTGCCAGCAGTTACAGGGGGCGCCCCGGGGAGCTGTTTTTT,CASSYRGRPGELFF
TRBJ2-1,TRBD2,TRBV5-1,.,TGCGCCAGCAGCTGGGGACTAGCGACGGACAATGAGCAGTTCTTC,CASSWGLATDNEQFF
TRBJ2-5,.,TRBV7-7,once,TGTGCTAGCAGCACCGGGACCCACCAAGAGACCCAGTACTTC,CASSTGTHQETQYF
TRBJ2-5,TRBD2,TRBV7-3,.,TGTGCCAGCAGCTTGGACGGGAGGGCTGGAGAGACCCAGTACTTC,CASSLDGRAGETQYF
TRBJ1-5,.,TRBV6-1,.,TGTGCCAGCAGTCTAGGGCAGGCTATCCGTCAGCCCCAGCATTTT,CASSLGQAIRQPQHF
TRBJ2-2,.,TRBV18,.,TGTGCCAGCTCACCCCGCCAGGGAAGTAGACGGACCGGGGAGCTGTTTTTT,CASSPRQGSRRTGELFF
TRBJ2-1,TRBD2,TRBV2,once,TGTGCCAGCAGGTCGACTAGCGGGAGGGGTGGTGAGCAGTTCTTC,CASRSTSGRGGEQFF
TRBJ2-1,.,TRBV18,.,TGTGCCAGCTCGGGGGCTAGTTACAATGAGCAGTTCTTC,CASSGASYNEQFF
TRBJ2-1,TRBD2,TRBV13,once,TGTGCCAGCAGCTCCTGGGACTGGACTAGCGGGAGGAGGAATGAGCAGTTCTTC,CASSSWDWTSGRRNEQFF
TRBJ2-1,.,TRBV5-1,.,TGCGCCAGCAGCTTGGCCAAGGACTCCACCTACAATGAGCAGTTCTTC,CASSLAKDSTYNEQFF
TRBJ1-3,.,TRBV30,.,TGTGCCTGGAGTGTACCAGCGCTTGGAAACACCATATATTTT,CAWSVPALGNTIYF
TRBJ2-7,.,TRBV6-6,.,TGTGCCAGCAGTTTAGGGGAAACTCGCGAGCAGTACTTC,CASSLGETREQYF
TRBJ2-2,TRBD1,TRBV5-1,.,TGCGCCAGCAGCCCCGATGCGTTTGACAGGGTCCCCGGGGAGCTGTTTTTT,CASSPDAFDRVPGELFF
TRBJ2-2,TRBD1,TRBV7-9,.,TGTGCCATCCCGGAGAAGGGGGCGATGAGAAGGGCCGGGGAGCTGTTTTTT,CAIPEKGAMRRAGELFF
TRBJ2-2,.,TRBV6-4,.,TGTGCCAGCAGTGACTCGGCTGGGGCAAACACCGGGGAGCTGTTTTTT,CASSDSAGANTGELFF
TRBJ2-7,TRBD1,TRBV2,.,TGTGCCAGCAGTGGGGACAGGTTCATCTACGAGCAGTACTTC,CASSGDRFIYEQYF
TRBJ2-1,TRBD1,TRBV9,once,TGTGCCAGCAGCGTAGGGGGACAGAACAATGAGCAGTTCTTC,CASSVGGQNNEQFF
TRBJ1-2,.,TRBV4-2,.,TGTGCCAGCAGCCAAGGCGACAGCTTTGGCTACACCTTC,CASSQGDSFGYTF
TRBJ2-5,.,TRBV19,.,TGTGCCAGTAGTATGGGGGTGTCGCAAGAGACCCAGTACTTC,CASSMGVSQETQYF
TRBJ2-3,.,TRBV19,.,TGTGCCAGTAGTTCCGTGATCTCCTCGAAGACGGCGACCAAGGGTACGGTGGATACGCAGTATTTT,CASSSVISSKTATKGTVDTQYF
TRBJ1-4,TRBD1,TRBV28,.,TGTGCCAGCAGTACGACAGGGGTGGGGGAAAAACTGTTTTTT,CASSTTGVGEKLFF
TRBJ1-1,.,TRBV2,.,TGTGCCTCGGTGGGCAGGACCTACACTGAAGCTTTCTTT,CASVGRTYTEAFF
TRBJ2-5,TRBD2,TRBV5-1,.,TGCGCCAGCAGCAGGACTAGCGGGACCCAAGAGACCCAGTACTTC,CASSRTSGTQETQYF
TRBJ2-1,.,TRBV30,.,TGTGCCTGGGCTACCTGGCAACTCTCCTACAATGAGCAGTTCTTC,CAWATWQLSYNEQFF
TRBJ1-1,.,TRBV7-9,.,TGTGCCAGCAGCGCGGGGACGACCGGGGTACTGAACACTGAAGCTTTCTTT,CASSAGTTGVLNTEAFF
TRBJ2-1,.,TRBV18,.,TGTGCCAGCTCACCGAGTTTAGCGGACTCCTACAATGAGCAGTTCTTC,CASSPSLADSYNEQFF
TRBJ2-1,TRBD1,TRBV5-4,.,TGTGCCAGCAGAAGGGACAGGGACAACAATGAGCAGTTCTTC,CASRRDRDNNEQFF